Listed below are T cell receptor beta chains from one sample, sequenced in a study of blood T cell repertoires in COVID-19. Assay: immunoSEQ multiplex PCR; the TCRdb copy retains only in-frame clones and omits some. The sample lists 110,000 to 150,000 clones, 75% to 85% occurring once. Sample: peripheral blood. The receptor set was obtained from a man aged 60 to 69 with active or convalescent COVID-19. Each CDR3 is given with its conserved first and last residue. Fields, in order: V gene, J gene, D gene, clone size, CDR3 protein, CDR3 DNA. D genes are given only for firm matches. Size is omitted from some rows. Given values are once, few, many or a class for expanded clones.

v_gene: TRBV6-5; j_gene: TRBJ2-5; d_gene: .; abundance: .; CDR3aa: CAAVQPLVLGETQYF; CDR3nt: TGTGCCGCAGTCCAACCACTAGTATTAGGAGAGACCCAGTACTTC
v_gene: TRBV15; j_gene: TRBJ2-5; d_gene: TRBD2; abundance: .; CDR3aa: CATSRPGLWETQYF; CDR3nt: TGTGCCACCAGCAGACCGGGACTATGGGAGACCCAGTACTTC
v_gene: TRBV15; j_gene: TRBJ2-4; d_gene: .; abundance: .; CDR3aa: CATSRDWAAKNIQYF; CDR3nt: TGTGCCACCAGCAGAGATTGGGCAGCCAAAAACATTCAGTACTTC
v_gene: TRBV4-1; j_gene: TRBJ1-2; d_gene: .; abundance: .; CDR3aa: CASSQGAGANYGYTF; CDR3nt: TGCGCCAGCAGCCAAGGGGCAGGGGCTAACTATGGCTACACCTTC
v_gene: TRBV4-1; j_gene: TRBJ1-5; d_gene: .; abundance: few; CDR3aa: CASSPGRGEPQHF; CDR3nt: TGCGCCAGCAGCCCGGGGAGGGGTGAGCCCCAGCATTTT
v_gene: TRBV29-1; j_gene: TRBJ1-1; d_gene: TRBD1; abundance: .; CDR3aa: CSVAQLGTANTEAFF; CDR3nt: TGCAGCGTTGCCCAGCTAGGGACAGCGAACACTGAAGCTTTCTTT
v_gene: TRBV7-8; j_gene: TRBJ1-5; d_gene: .; abundance: few; CDR3aa: CASSLASATGLGQPQHF; CDR3nt: TGTGCCAGCAGCTTAGCGTCAGCTACAGGCTTAGGACAGCCCCAGCATTTT
v_gene: TRBV2; j_gene: TRBJ1-1; d_gene: .; abundance: .; CDR3aa: CASSAGGGTTEAFF; CDR3nt: TGTGCCAGCAGTGCAGGCGGGGGTACCACTGAAGCTTTCTTT
v_gene: TRBV27; j_gene: TRBJ1-2; d_gene: TRBD1; abundance: .; CDR3aa: CASSLRDRGYGYTF; CDR3nt: TGTGCCAGCAGTCTCCGGGACAGAGGCTATGGCTACACCTTC
v_gene: TRBV9; j_gene: TRBJ1-4; d_gene: .; abundance: .; CDR3aa: CASSVALQGIEKLFF; CDR3nt: TGTGCCAGCAGCGTAGCCTTGCAGGGTATCGAAAAACTGTTTTTT
v_gene: TRBV28; j_gene: TRBJ1-2; d_gene: .; abundance: .; CDR3aa: CASVGLPRGHGYTF; CDR3nt: TGTGCCAGCGTCGGACTCCCCCGAGGGCATGGCTACACCTTC
v_gene: TRBV3-1/TRBV3-2; j_gene: TRBJ2-3; d_gene: .; abundance: .; CDR3aa: CASSQAPTDTQYF; CDR3nt: TGTGCCAGCAGCCAAGCCCCGACAGATACGCAGTATTTT
v_gene: TRBV15; j_gene: TRBJ2-1; d_gene: .; abundance: .; CDR3aa: CATSRGGENNEQFF; CDR3nt: TGTGCCACCAGCAGAGGGGGCGAAAACAATGAGCAGTTCTTC
v_gene: TRBV4-3; j_gene: TRBJ2-2; d_gene: .; abundance: .; CDR3aa: CASSQDGQLRTGELFF; CDR3nt: TGCGCCAGCAGCCAAGATGGGCAGCTTAGGACCGGGGAGCTGTTTTTT
v_gene: TRBV5-1; j_gene: TRBJ1-3; d_gene: .; abundance: few; CDR3aa: CASSPNTKSSGNTIYF; CDR3nt: TGCGCCAGCAGCCCTAATACGAAGAGCTCTGGAAACACCATATATTTT
v_gene: TRBV6-5; j_gene: TRBJ1-2; d_gene: .; abundance: .; CDR3aa: CASSYSTGPGGYTF; CDR3nt: TGTGCCAGCAGTTACTCGACAGGACCCGGTGGCTACACCTTC
v_gene: TRBV25-1; j_gene: TRBJ1-5; d_gene: .; abundance: .; CDR3aa: CASSDAGQGFQPQHF; CDR3nt: TGTGCCAGCAGTGATGCCGGGCAGGGTTTTCAGCCCCAGCATTTT
v_gene: TRBV7-2; j_gene: TRBJ2-4; d_gene: .; abundance: once; CDR3aa: CASSLDLRGLGAIQYF; CDR3nt: TGTGCCAGCAGCTTAGATCTTAGGGGGTTGGGGGCCATTCAGTACTTC
v_gene: TRBV21-1; j_gene: TRBJ1-2; d_gene: .; abundance: many; CDR3aa: CASSMDRVVYGYTF; CDR3nt: TGTGCCAGCAGCATGGACAGGGTGGTCTATGGCTACACCTTC
v_gene: TRBV30; j_gene: TRBJ1-2; d_gene: TRBD1; abundance: few; CDR3aa: CACYRGGGYTF; CDR3nt: TGTGCCTGTTACAGGGGTGGCGGCTACACCTTC
v_gene: TRBV14; j_gene: TRBJ1-2; d_gene: TRBD1; abundance: .; CDR3aa: CASSQGWTGARNYGYTF; CDR3nt: TGTGCCAGCAGCCAAGGATGGACAGGGGCCCGTAACTATGGCTACACCTTC
v_gene: TRBV20-1; j_gene: TRBJ1-1; d_gene: TRBD1; abundance: .; CDR3aa: CSARYRGVAFF; CDR3nt: TGCAGTGCTCGCTACAGGGGGGTGGCTTTCTTT
v_gene: TRBV19; j_gene: TRBJ2-1; d_gene: TRBD2; abundance: many; CDR3aa: CAAGDLGSYNEQFF; CDR3nt: TGTGCCGCGGGGGACTTGGGCTCCTACAATGAGCAGTTCTTC
v_gene: TRBV5-1; j_gene: TRBJ1-2; d_gene: .; abundance: .; CDR3aa: CASSLESLLGYTF; CDR3nt: TGCGCCAGCAGCTTGGAGAGTCTTCTCGGCTACACCTTC
v_gene: TRBV5-1; j_gene: TRBJ2-1; d_gene: TRBD1; abundance: .; CDR3aa: CASSGGQTFLGNEQFF; CDR3nt: TGCGCCAGCAGCGGGGGACAGACCTTCTTGGGCAATGAGCAGTTCTTC
v_gene: TRBV12-5; j_gene: TRBJ1-6; d_gene: .; abundance: .; CDR3aa: CASGLAGQNNSPLHF; CDR3nt: TGTGCTAGTGGTTTGGCAGGGCAGAATAATTCACCCCTCCACTTT
v_gene: TRBV4-3; j_gene: TRBJ1-5; d_gene: .; abundance: .; CDR3aa: CASSQDLAGNQPQHF; CDR3nt: TGCGCCAGCAGCCAAGATCTCGCAGGTAATCAGCCCCAGCATTTT
v_gene: TRBV7-2; j_gene: TRBJ2-1; d_gene: .; abundance: once; CDR3aa: CASSSYSSGQINEQFF; CDR3nt: TGTGCCAGCAGCTCCTATTCGAGCGGGCAAATCAATGAGCAGTTCTTC
v_gene: TRBV6-6; j_gene: TRBJ1-2; d_gene: .; abundance: .; CDR3aa: CASSSGGGLDGYTF; CDR3nt: TGTGCCAGCAGTAGCGGGGGGGGTTTGGACGGCTACACCTTC
v_gene: TRBV7-2; j_gene: TRBJ2-1; d_gene: .; abundance: .; CDR3aa: CASSPRVDNEQFF; CDR3nt: TGTGCCAGCAGCCCCCGGGTCGACAATGAGCAGTTCTTC
v_gene: TRBV11-3; j_gene: TRBJ2-7; d_gene: TRBD2; abundance: .; CDR3aa: CASSPGLARAYEQYF; CDR3nt: TGTGCCAGCAGCCCGGGACTAGCGCGAGCCTACGAGCAGTACTTC
v_gene: TRBV7-6; j_gene: TRBJ2-1; d_gene: .; abundance: .; CDR3aa: CASSLVANSEQFF; CDR3nt: TGTGCCAGCAGCTTAGTTGCGAATAGTGAGCAGTTCTTC
v_gene: TRBV20-1; j_gene: TRBJ1-4; d_gene: .; abundance: .; CDR3aa: CSASTGGATNEKLFF; CDR3nt: TGCAGTGCTAGTACGGGGGGAGCAACTAATGAAAAACTGTTTTTT
v_gene: TRBV4-3; j_gene: TRBJ2-3; d_gene: TRBD2; abundance: .; CDR3aa: CASSSRLAGGSSTDTQYF; CDR3nt: TGCGCCAGCAGCTCTAGGTTAGCGGGGGGTTCTAGCACAGATACGCAGTATTTT
v_gene: TRBV10-2; j_gene: TRBJ2-3; d_gene: TRBD1; abundance: .; CDR3aa: CATTPGTGGKDTQYF; CDR3nt: TGCGCCACGACTCCTGGGACAGGGGGTAAAGATACGCAGTATTTT
v_gene: TRBV7-2; j_gene: TRBJ1-1; d_gene: .; abundance: .; CDR3aa: CASSLPRGGKIVGTEAFF; CDR3nt: TGTGCCAGCAGCCTCCCCCGGGGCGGGAAGATCGTGGGCACTGAAGCTTTCTTT
v_gene: TRBV28; j_gene: TRBJ2-1; d_gene: TRBD1; abundance: .; CDR3aa: CASSTDRGVYNEQFF; CDR3nt: TGTGCCAGCAGCACCGACAGGGGTGTTTACAATGAGCAGTTCTTC
v_gene: TRBV27; j_gene: TRBJ1-2; d_gene: .; abundance: .; CDR3aa: CASSLPGQKANYGYTF; CDR3nt: TGTGCCAGCAGTTTACCCGGACAGAAGGCTAACTATGGCTACACCTTC
v_gene: TRBV9; j_gene: TRBJ2-1; d_gene: .; abundance: .; CDR3aa: CASSVPGDAYNEQFF; CDR3nt: TGTGCCAGCAGCGTACCAGGGGACGCCTACAATGAGCAGTTCTTC
v_gene: TRBV5-6; j_gene: TRBJ2-1; d_gene: TRBD1; abundance: .; CDR3aa: CASSFRDRGPYNEQFF; CDR3nt: TGTGCCAGCAGCTTCCGGGACAGGGGGCCGTACAATGAGCAGTTCTTC
v_gene: TRBV27; j_gene: TRBJ1-1; d_gene: .; abundance: .; CDR3aa: CASSFLLNTEAFF; CDR3nt: TGTGCCAGCAGTTTCCTACTGAACACTGAAGCTTTCTTT
v_gene: TRBV6-2/TRBV6-3; j_gene: TRBJ2-3; d_gene: .; abundance: .; CDR3aa: CASSTGDTQYF; CDR3nt: TGTGCCAGCAGTACGGGAGATACGCAGTATTTT
v_gene: TRBV19; j_gene: TRBJ1-2; d_gene: .; abundance: once; CDR3aa: CASIELGGSNYGYTF; CDR3nt: TGTGCCAGTATCGAATTGGGGGGTTCTAACTATGGCTACACCTTC
v_gene: TRBV11-2; j_gene: TRBJ2-2; d_gene: TRBD2; abundance: .; CDR3aa: CASSLTSGRTGELFF; CDR3nt: TGTGCCAGCAGCCTGACTAGCGGGAGGACCGGGGAGCTGTTTTTT
v_gene: TRBV11-2; j_gene: TRBJ2-4; d_gene: TRBD2; abundance: .; CDR3aa: CASSRVTSALAKNIQYF; CDR3nt: TGTGCCAGCAGTCGCGTGACTAGCGCCCTAGCCAAAAACATTCAGTACTTC
v_gene: TRBV29-1; j_gene: TRBJ2-1; d_gene: .; abundance: .; CDR3aa: CSVEDTRSAYNEQFF; CDR3nt: TGCAGCGTTGAAGATACGAGGAGCGCCTACAATGAGCAGTTCTTC